The clone carrying this T cell receptor beta chain has just a few counts. Its antigen remains unidentified. The data originate from a study of cytomegalovirus exposure and HLA in healthy donors. Study-wide results and limits: Reportedly, fewer N-insertions than the approximately 680-donor mean appeared in an Asian-associated ancestry cluster in a later analysis. Presence/absence comparisons presumed near-even sequencing depth among donors.

The CDR3 contains 15 residues. Germline V gene sequence: CDR1 MGHRA, CDR2 YSYEKL. Trimming pared 0 bases from V and 7 bases from J, leaving 10 bases between. 13 Jbeta primers and 60 Vbeta primers were used for the PCR. TCRdb's copy holds only in-frame clones and misses some; the assay was immunoSEQ multiplex PCR. The sample has over 110,000 clones, around 73% seen once. The sample taken for sequencing was PBMCs. This chain uses TRBV4-1 with TRBJ1-6; D is unclear. The sequence was obtained from a woman aged 40 to 50 in good health and CMV-seronegative. As DNA, the CDR3 is TGCGCCAGCAGCCAAGATTGGGCAGAAAATTCACCCCTCCACTTT. Amino acids: CASSQDWAENSPLHF.